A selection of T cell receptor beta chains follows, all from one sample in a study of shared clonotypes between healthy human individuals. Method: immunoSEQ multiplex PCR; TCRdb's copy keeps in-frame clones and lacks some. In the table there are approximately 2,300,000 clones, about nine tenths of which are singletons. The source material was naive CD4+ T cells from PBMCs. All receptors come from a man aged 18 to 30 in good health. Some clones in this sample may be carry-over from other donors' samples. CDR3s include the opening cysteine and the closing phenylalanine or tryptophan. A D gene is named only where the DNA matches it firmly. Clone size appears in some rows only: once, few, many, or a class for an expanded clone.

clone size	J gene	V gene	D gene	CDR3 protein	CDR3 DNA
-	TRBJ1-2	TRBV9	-	CASSSREAGYGYTF	TGTGCCAGCAGCAGCCGGGAGGCCGGCTATGGCTACACCTTC
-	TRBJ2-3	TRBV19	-	CASSSPLTGSTDTQYF	TGTGCCAGTAGTAGCCCTCTCACAGGGAGCACAGATACGCAGTATTTT
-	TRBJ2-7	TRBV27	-	CASSPRTAHEQYF	TGTGCCAGCAGTCCTCGGACAGCGCACGAGCAGTACTTC
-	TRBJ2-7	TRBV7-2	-	CASSLLVLSSYEQYF	TGTGCCAGCAGCTTATTAGTTTTATCCTCCTACGAGCAGTACTTC
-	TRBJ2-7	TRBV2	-	CASSGGARSGLHPYEQYF	TGTGCCAGCAGTGGTGGGGCCAGGTCGGGACTGCACCCCTACGAGCAGTACTTC
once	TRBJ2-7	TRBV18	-	CASSPVAGKPYEQYF	TGTGCCAGCTCACCAGTGGCAGGAAAGCCCTACGAGCAGTACTTC
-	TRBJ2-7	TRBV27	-	CATMDPFSYEQYF	TGTGCCACCATGGATCCTTTCTCCTACGAGCAGTACTTC
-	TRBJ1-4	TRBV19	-	CASSTARRTNEKLFF	TGTGCCAGTAGTACGGCGAGGAGGACCAATGAAAAACTGTTTTTT
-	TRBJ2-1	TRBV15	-	CATSRPLKGNEQFF	TGTGCCACCAGCAGACCCCTGAAGGGCAATGAGCAGTTCTTC
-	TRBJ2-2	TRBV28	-	CASSFDGLNTGELFF	TGTGCCAGCAGTTTCGACGGCTTGAACACCGGGGAGCTGTTTTTT
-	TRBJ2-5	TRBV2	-	CASSKQSRGGETQYF	TGTGCCAGCAGTAAGCAGTCCAGGGGCGGCGAGACCCAGTACTTC
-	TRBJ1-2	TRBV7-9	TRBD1	CASSLSRTGNYGYTF	TGTGCCAGCAGCTTATCTCGGACAGGGAACTATGGCTACACCTTC
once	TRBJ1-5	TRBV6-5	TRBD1	CASRAGGQPQHF	TGTGCCAGCCGAGCAGGGGGCCAGCCCCAGCATTTT
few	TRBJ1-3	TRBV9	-	CASSVGSAAISGNTIYF	TGTGCCAGCAGCGTAGGGTCCGCAGCGATCTCTGGAAACACCATATATTTT
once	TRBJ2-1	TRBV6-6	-	CASSLGSTYNEQFF	TGTGCCAGCAGTTTGGGCAGCACTTACAATGAGCAGTTCTTC
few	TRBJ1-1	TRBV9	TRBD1	CASSATGGRAFF	TGTGCCAGCAGCGCAACAGGGGGCAGGGCTTTCTTT
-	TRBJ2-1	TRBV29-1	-	CSVLGHYSYNEQFF	TGCAGCGTTTTGGGACACTACTCCTACAATGAGCAGTTCTTC
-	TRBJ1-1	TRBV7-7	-	CASSLVPSLNTEAFF	TGTGCCAGCAGCTTAGTTCCGTCTCTGAACACTGAAGCTTTCTTT
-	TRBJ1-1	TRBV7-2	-	CASSLLRGRTEAFF	TGTGCCAGCAGCTTACTTCGGGGACGGACTGAAGCTTTCTTT
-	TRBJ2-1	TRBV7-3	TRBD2	CASSPGSGRAFDNEQFF	TGTGCCAGCAGCCCGGGTAGCGGGAGGGCCTTTGACAATGAGCAGTTCTTC
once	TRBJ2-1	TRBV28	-	CASSRLGAYNEQFF	TGTGCCAGCAGCCGTTTAGGGGCCTACAATGAGCAGTTCTTC
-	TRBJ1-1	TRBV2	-	CASRSVGPVGAFF	TGTGCCAGCAGGTCCGTGGGGCCTGTAGGAGCTTTCTTT
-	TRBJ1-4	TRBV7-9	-	CASSRAPGELFF	TGTGCCAGCAGCAGGGCCCCGGGGGAACTGTTTTTT
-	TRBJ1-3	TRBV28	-	CASSLSGELGNTIYF	TGTGCCAGCAGTTTAAGCGGGGAACTTGGAAACACCATATATTTT
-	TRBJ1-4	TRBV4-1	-	CASSQPREKLFF	TGCGCCAGCAGCCAGCCCCGGGAAAAACTGTTTTTT
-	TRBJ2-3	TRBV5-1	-	CASSLGSPSTDTQYF	TGCGCCAGCAGCTTGGGCAGCCCTAGCACAGATACGCAGTATTTT
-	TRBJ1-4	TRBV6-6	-	CASSPGANEKLFF	TGTGCCAGCAGCCCCGGGGCTAATGAAAAACTGTTTTTT
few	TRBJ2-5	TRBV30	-	CAWSVEETQYF	TGTGCCTGGAGTGTGGAAGAGACCCAGTACTTC
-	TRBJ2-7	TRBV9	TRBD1	CASSGAQGSEQYF	TGTGCCAGCAGCGGCGCACAGGGGAGCGAGCAGTACTTC
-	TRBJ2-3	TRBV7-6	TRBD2	CASSPNGRAMNTQYF	TGTGCCAGCAGCCCCAATGGGAGGGCCATGAATACGCAGTATTTT
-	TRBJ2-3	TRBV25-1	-	CASSESVYTSTDTQYF	TGTGCCAGCAGTGAAAGCGTCTACACTAGCACAGATACGCAGTATTTT
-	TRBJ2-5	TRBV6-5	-	CASRQGGVETQYF	TGTGCCAGCAGGCAGGGGGGCGTGGAGACCCAGTACTTC
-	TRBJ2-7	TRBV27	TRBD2	CASSFSVASGNYEQYF	TGTGCCAGCAGTTTTTCAGTGGCTAGCGGTAATTACGAGCAGTACTTC
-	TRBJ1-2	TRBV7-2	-	CASSQDPEMGYTF	TGTGCCAGCAGCCAAGATCCAGAGATGGGCTACACCTTC
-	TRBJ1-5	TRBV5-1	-	CASSLGPNQPQHF	TGCGCCAGCAGCCTCGGACCCAATCAGCCCCAGCATTTT
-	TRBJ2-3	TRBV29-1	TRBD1	CSAAGTAYGDTQYF	TGCAGCGCCGCCGGGACAGCGTATGGAGATACGCAGTATTTT
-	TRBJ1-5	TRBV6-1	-	CASSEFRQNNQPQHF	TGTGCCAGCAGTGAATTTAGACAGAATAATCAGCCCCAGCATTTT
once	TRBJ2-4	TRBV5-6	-	CASSLFSALAKNIQYF	TGTGCCAGCAGCTTGTTCTCCGCACTAGCCAAAAACATTCAGTACTTC
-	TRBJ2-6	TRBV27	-	CASSPRAVAFKANVLTF	TGTGCCAGCAGTCCCCGGGCAGTTGCCTTTAAGGCCAACGTCCTGACTTTC
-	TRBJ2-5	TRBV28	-	CASSGGAGETQYF	TGTGCCAGCAGTGGTGGGGCCGGGGAGACCCAGTACTTC
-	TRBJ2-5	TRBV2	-	CASSKAGQETQYF	TGTGCCAGCAGTAAAGCAGGGCAAGAGACCCAGTACTTC
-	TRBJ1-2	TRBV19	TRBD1	CASSPRTGYGYTF	TGTGCCAGTAGTCCACGGACAGGGTATGGCTACACCTTC
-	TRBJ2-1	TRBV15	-	CATGRSGVNNEQFF	TGTGCCACCGGAAGAAGCGGAGTCAACAATGAGCAGTTCTTC
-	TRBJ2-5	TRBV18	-	CASSPSTGNQETQYF	TGTGCCAGCTCACCGAGTACAGGGAACCAAGAGACCCAGTACTTC
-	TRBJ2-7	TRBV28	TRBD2	CASSFLPKGLAAHQYF	TGTGCCAGCAGTTTCCTCCCCAAGGGACTAGCGGCCCACCAGTACTTC
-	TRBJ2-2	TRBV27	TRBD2	CASSLSSGSIRELFF	TGTGCCAGCAGTTTATCTAGCGGGAGCATCCGGGAGCTGTTTTTT
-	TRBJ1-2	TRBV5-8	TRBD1	CASTAGQINYGYTF	TGTGCCAGCACCGCGGGACAGATTAACTATGGCTACACCTTC
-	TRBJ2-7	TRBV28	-	CASRGGGVVYEQYF	TGTGCCAGCAGAGGCGGCGGAGTCGTCTACGAGCAGTACTTC
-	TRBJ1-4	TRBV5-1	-	CASSLDGFLEKLFF	TGCGCCAGCAGCCTGGACGGCTTTCTTGAAAAACTGTTTTTT